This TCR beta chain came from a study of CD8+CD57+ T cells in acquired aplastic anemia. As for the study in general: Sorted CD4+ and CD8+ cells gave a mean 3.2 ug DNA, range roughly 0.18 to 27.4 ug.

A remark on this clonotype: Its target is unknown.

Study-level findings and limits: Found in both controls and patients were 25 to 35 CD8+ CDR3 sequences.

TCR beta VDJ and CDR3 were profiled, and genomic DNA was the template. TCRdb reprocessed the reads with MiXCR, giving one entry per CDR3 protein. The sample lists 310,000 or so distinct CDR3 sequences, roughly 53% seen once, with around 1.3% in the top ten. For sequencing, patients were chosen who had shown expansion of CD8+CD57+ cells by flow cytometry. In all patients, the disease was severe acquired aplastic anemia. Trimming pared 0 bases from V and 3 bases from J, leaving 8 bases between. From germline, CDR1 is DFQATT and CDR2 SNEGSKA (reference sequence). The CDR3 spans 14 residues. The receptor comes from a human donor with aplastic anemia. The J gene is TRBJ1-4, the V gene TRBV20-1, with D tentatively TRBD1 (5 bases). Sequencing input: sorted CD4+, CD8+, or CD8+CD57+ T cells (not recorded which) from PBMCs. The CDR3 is CSARDRGSNEKLFF. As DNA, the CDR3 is TGCAGTGCTAGAGATCGGGGGTCTAATGAAAAACTGTTTTTT.